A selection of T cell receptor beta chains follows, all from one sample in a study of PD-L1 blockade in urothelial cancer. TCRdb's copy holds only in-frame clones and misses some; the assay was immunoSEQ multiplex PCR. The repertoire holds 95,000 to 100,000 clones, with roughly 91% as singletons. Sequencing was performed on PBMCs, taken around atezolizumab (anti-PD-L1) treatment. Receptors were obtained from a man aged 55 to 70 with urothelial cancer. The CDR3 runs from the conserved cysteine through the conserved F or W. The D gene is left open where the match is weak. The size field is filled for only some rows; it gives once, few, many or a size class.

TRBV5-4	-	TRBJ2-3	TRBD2	TGTGCCAGCAGCGGGGGAGACGCTAGCGGGGTAGATACGCAGTATTTT	CASSGGDASGVDTQYF
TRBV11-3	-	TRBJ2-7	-	TGTGCCAGCAGCTTAGATCCCAGATTCGACTACGAGCAGTACTTC	CASSLDPRFDYEQYF
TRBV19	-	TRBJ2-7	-	TGTGCCAGTAGCCAGGGTTTCTCCTACGAGCAGTACTTC	CASSQGFSYEQYF
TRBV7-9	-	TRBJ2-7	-	TGTGCCAGCAGCTTAGAGAGCTACGAGCAGTACTTC	CASSLESYEQYF
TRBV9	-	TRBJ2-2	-	TGTGCCAGCAGCGTAGCTAGGAGGCAAACCGGGTACACCGGGGAGCTGTTTTTT	CASSVARRQTGYTGELFF
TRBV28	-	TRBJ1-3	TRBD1	TGTGCCAGCAGTCAAAGGGGGCGTTGGTCTGGAAACACCATATATTTT	CASSQRGRWSGNTIYF
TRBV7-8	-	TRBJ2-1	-	TGTGCCAGCAGTCGGACTACGTACAATGAGCAGTTCTTC	CASSRTTYNEQFF
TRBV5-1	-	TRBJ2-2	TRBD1	TGCGCCAGCAGCACGGGACAGGCAGGGGCCGGGGAGCTGTTTTTT	CASSTGQAGAGELFF
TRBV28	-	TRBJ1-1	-	TGTGCCAGCCGGGATCCTTCGAACACTGAAGCTTTCTTT	CASRDPSNTEAFF
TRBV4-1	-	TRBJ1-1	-	TGCGCCAGCAGCCAGATGCGGGAGGATGAAGCTTTCTTT	CASSQMREDEAFF
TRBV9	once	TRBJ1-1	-	TGTGCCAGCAGCGTAGTTTGGGACTCTGAAGCTTTCTTT	CASSVVWDSEAFF
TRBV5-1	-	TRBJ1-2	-	TGCGCCAGCAGCTTGGGACAGATCTATGGCTACACCTTC	CASSLGQIYGYTF
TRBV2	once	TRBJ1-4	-	TGTGCCAGCACCTCCAGGGATGGGTATGAAAAACTGTTTTTT	CASTSRDGYEKLFF
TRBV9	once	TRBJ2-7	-	TGTGCCAGCAGCGGGGGTTGGAGTAGCGACTCCTACGAGCAGTACTTC	CASSGGWSSDSYEQYF
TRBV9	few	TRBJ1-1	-	TGTGCCAGCAGCGCGGGCGGGCAGAACACTGAAGCTTTCTTT	CASSAGGQNTEAFF
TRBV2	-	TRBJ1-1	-	TGTGCCAGCCGGGTCAGGGTGGGCACTGAAGCTTTCTTT	CASRVRVGTEAFF
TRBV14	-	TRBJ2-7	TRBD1	TGTGCCAGCAGCCAAGGACAGGGTTTCTACGAGCAGTACTTC	CASSQGQGFYEQYF
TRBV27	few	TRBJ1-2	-	TGTGCCAGCAGTTCTCAGGGGATCTATGGCTACACCTTC	CASSSQGIYGYTF
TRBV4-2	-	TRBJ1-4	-	TGTGCCAGCAGCCAACCCGAGGGTGGGGTAGATGAAAAACTGTTTTTT	CASSQPEGGVDEKLFF
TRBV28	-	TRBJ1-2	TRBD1	TGTGCCAGCAGTTTAGGGACAGGGGTATCCTATGGCTACACCTTC	CASSLGTGVSYGYTF
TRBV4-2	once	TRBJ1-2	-	TGTGCCAGCAGCCAAGATCGGGGGGACTATGGCTACACCTTC	CASSQDRGDYGYTF
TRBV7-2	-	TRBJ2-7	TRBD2	TGTGCCAGCAGCTCTAGCGGGAGCTCCTACGAGCAGTACTTC	CASSSSGSSYEQYF
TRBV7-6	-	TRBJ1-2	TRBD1	TGTGCCAGCAGTTTATCAACAGGGGGCGGCGATGGCTACACCTTC	CASSLSTGGGDGYTF
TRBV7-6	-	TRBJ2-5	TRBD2	TGTGCCAGCAGCCCCTCGGGAGGTGGTACGGAGACCCAGTACTTC	CASSPSGGGTETQYF
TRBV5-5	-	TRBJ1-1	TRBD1	TGTGCCAGCAGCTTGAACAGGGGAATCACTGAAGCTTTCTTT	CASSLNRGITEAFF
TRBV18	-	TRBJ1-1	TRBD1	TGTGCCAGCTCACCTCAGACAGGGAGGAACACTGAAGCTTTCTTT	CASSPQTGRNTEAFF
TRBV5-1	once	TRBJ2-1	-	TGCGCCAGCAGCTTGGTGGCAGGCTCCTACAATGAGCAGTTCTTC	CASSLVAGSYNEQFF
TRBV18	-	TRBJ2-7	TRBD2	TGTGCCAGCTCACCAACACTAGCGGGGGCCTACGAGCAGTACTTC	CASSPTLAGAYEQYF
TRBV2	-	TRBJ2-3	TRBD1	TGTGCCACGTTACAGGGGGCGATATTAACAGATACGCAGTATTTT	CATLQGAILTDTQYF
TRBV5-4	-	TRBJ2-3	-	TGTGCCAGCAGCTCCCCGGGACTGCAAAAGAGCACAGATACGCAGTATTTT	CASSSPGLQKSTDTQYF
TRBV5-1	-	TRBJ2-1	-	TGCGCCAGCAGCTTCGGAGGGTCAGGCTCCTACAATGAGCAGTTCTTC	CASSFGGSGSYNEQFF
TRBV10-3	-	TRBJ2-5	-	TGTGCCATCAGTGGACTAGATCAAGAGACCCAGTACTTC	CAISGLDQETQYF
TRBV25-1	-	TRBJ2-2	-	TGTGCCAGCAGTGAAAAAGTACCTAGCGTATCGAACACCGGGGAGCTGTTTTTT	CASSEKVPSVSNTGELFF
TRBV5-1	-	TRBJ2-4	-	TGCGCCAGCAGCTTGGGGGGCAGTAGCTTAGCCAAAAACATTCAGTACTTC	CASSLGGSSLAKNIQYF
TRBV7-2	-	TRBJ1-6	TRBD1	TGTGCCAGCAGCTCCGCTCCGGGACAGTTCGCACCCCTCCACTTT	CASSSAPGQFAPLHF
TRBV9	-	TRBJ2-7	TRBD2	TGTGCCAGCAGCCCCCGAGGTACTAGCGGGAGGACCCCCTACGAGCAGTACTTC	CASSPRGTSGRTPYEQYF
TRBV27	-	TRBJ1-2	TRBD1	TGTGCCAGCAGTTCATTACAGGGGGCTAACTATGGCTACACCTTC	CASSSLQGANYGYTF
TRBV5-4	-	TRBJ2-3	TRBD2	TGTGCCAGCAGCTTTGGCGGGAGCCGTACAGATACGCAGTATTTT	CASSFGGSRTDTQYF
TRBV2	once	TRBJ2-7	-	TGTGCCAGCAGATCCCGTTTAGCCGCCCCCGGGGGGTACTTC	CASRSRLAAPGGYF
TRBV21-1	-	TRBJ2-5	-	TGTGCCAGCATCCACTCCCAGCTAGCGGGGTCTGGGGAGACCCAGTACTTC	CASIHSQLAGSGETQYF
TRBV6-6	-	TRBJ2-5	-	TGTGCCAGCAGTTATACTTCCCAAGAGACCCAGTACTTC	CASSYTSQETQYF
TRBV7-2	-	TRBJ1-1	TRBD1	TGTGCCAGCAGCCAGACAGGGTCGAGCACTGAAGCTTTCTTT	CASSQTGSSTEAFF
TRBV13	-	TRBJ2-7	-	TGTGCCAGCAGCTTAAAGGCGGGCGCCGCATACGAGCAGTACTTC	CASSLKAGAAYEQYF
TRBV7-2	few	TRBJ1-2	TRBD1	TGTGCCAGCAGGCTACAGGGGGTTGGCTATGGCTACACCTTC	CASRLQGVGYGYTF
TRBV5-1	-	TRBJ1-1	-	TGCGCCAGCAGCACCAAACAGAAAACTAACACTGAAGCTTTCTTT	CASSTKQKTNTEAFF
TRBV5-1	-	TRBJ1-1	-	TGCGCCAGCAGCACGGGAGCTTATGAAGCTTTCTTT	CASSTGAYEAFF
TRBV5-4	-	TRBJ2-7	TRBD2	TGTGCCAGCCGTTTAGCGGGCCAACTTTCCTACGAGCAGTACTTC	CASRLAGQLSYEQYF
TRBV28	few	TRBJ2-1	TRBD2	TGTGCCAGCAGTTTCCCGAGCGGGGGGCCGAGCTCCTACAATGAGCAGTTCTTC	CASSFPSGGPSSYNEQFF
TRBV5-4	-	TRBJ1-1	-	TGTGCCAGCAGCCCCCTCCGGGGGACGGCAGGGAACACTGAAGCTTTCTTT	CASSPLRGTAGNTEAFF
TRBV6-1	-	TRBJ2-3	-	TGTGCCAGCAGTGCGAGGGACATCTCATATACGCAGTATTTT	CASSARDISYTQYF
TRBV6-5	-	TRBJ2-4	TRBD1	TGTGCCAGCAGTTACGGGACAGCTAGCATTCAGTACTTC	CASSYGTASIQYF
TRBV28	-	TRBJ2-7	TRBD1	TGTGCCACCGCGACAGGGGGCTCGCCCTACGAGCAGTACTTC	CATATGGSPYEQYF
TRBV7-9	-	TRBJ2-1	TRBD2	TGTGCCAGCAGCTTAGTCGGTAGCGGGGTAAATGAGCAGTTCTTC	CASSLVGSGVNEQFF
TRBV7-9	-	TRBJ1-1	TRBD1	TGTGCCAGCAGCTTAGAAACAGGGGGCAGGACTGAAGCTTTCTTT	CASSLETGGRTEAFF
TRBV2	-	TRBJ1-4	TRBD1	TGTGCCAGCAGTGTAGACTCGACAGGGGAGGATGAAAAACTGTTTTTT	CASSVDSTGEDEKLFF
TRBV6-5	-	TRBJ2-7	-	TGTGCCGTTCTGGACTTCCTCTCCTACGAGCAGTACTTC	CAVLDFLSYEQYF
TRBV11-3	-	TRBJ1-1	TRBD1	TGTGCCAGCAGTCCCACAGGGGTCACTGAAGCTTTCTTT	CASSPTGVTEAFF
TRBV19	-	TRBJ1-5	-	TGTGCCAGTAGTGCGGACAGTGAAGGCGGGGGTCAGCCCCAGCATTTT	CASSADSEGGGQPQHF
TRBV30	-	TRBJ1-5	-	TGTGCCTGGAGTGTTAGAGGGTTCTCCAATCAGCCCCAGCATTTT	CAWSVRGFSNQPQHF